This TCR beta chain was documented in a study of cytomegalovirus exposure and HLA in healthy donors. Whole-study context: An analysis done earlier identified 117 million unique TCR beta sequences from 150 million to 200 million T cells.

Donors showed nominal health when sampled, although they likely had unrecorded immune exposures. Use of 60 Vbeta and 13 Jbeta primers characterized the PCR. Profiling relied on immunoSEQ multiplex PCR, and the TCRdb table lists in-frame clones only, not all of them. The table has 150,000 to 250,000 clones, approximately 78% seen once; the top ten hold approximately 6.5%. Germline V gene sequence: CDR1 SGHNT, CDR2 YENEEA. V was pared by 1 base and J by 2 bases, with 11 bases between. This CDR3 has 16 amino acids. The chain recombines TRBV11-3 with TRBJ2-2; D is uncertain. This clonotype was obtained from a woman aged 45-65 years in good health and CMV-seropositive. Sequences were obtained from PBMCs. CDR3 in amino acids: CASSLGADTNTGELFF. The CDR3 DNA sequence: TGTGCCAGCAGCTTAGGGGCAGATACTAACACCGGGGAGCTGTTTTTT.